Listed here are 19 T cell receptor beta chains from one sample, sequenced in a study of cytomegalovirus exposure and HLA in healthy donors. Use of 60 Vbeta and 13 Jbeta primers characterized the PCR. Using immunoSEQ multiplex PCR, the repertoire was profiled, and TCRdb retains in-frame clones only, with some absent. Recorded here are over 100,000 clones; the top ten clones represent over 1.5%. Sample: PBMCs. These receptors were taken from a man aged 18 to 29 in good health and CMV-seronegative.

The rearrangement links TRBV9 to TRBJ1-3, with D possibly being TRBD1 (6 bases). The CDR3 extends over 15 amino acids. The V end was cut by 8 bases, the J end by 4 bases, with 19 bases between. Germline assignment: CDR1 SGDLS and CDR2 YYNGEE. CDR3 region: CASAAQGNMGNTIYF. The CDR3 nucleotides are TGTGCCAGTGCCGCACAGGGTAATATGGGAAACACCATATATTTT.

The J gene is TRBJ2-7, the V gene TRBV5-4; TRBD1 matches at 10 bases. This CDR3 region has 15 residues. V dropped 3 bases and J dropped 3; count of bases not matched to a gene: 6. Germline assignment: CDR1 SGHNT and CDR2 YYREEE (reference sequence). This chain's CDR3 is CASSSGDRGVYEQYF. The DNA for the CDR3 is TGTGCCAGCAGCTCCGGGGACAGGGGTGTCTACGAGCAGTACTTC.

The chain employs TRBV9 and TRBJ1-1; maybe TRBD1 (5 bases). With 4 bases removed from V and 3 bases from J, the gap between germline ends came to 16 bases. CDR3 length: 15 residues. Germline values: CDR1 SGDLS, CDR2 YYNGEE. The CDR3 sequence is CASSTRGRGDTEAFF. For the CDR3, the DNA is TGTGCCAGCAGCACCCGCGGGAGGGGCGACACTGAAGCTTTCTTT.

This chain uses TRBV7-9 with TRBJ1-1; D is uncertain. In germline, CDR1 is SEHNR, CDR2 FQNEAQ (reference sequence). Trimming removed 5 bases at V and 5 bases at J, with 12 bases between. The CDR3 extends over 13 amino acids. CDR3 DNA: TGTGCCAGCAGCCTAAGGGAGGTAACTGAAGCTTTCTTT. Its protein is CASSLREVTEAFF. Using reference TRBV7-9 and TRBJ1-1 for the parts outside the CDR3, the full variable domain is DTGVSQNPRHKITKRGQNVTFRCDPISEHNRLYWYRQTLGQGPEFLTYFQNEAQLEKSRLLSDRFSAERPKGSFSTLEIQRTEQGDSAMYLCASSLREVTEAFFGQGTRLTVV.

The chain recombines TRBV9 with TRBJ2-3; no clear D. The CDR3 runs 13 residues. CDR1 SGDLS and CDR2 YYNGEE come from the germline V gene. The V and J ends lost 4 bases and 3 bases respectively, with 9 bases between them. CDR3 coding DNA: TGTGCCAGCAGCACAGAGCTTACAGATACGCAGTATTTT. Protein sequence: CASSTELTDTQYF. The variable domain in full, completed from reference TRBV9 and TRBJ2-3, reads DSGVTQTPKHLITATGQRVTLRCSPRSGDLSVYWYQQSLDQGLQFLIQYYNGEERAKGNILERFSAQQFPDLHSELNLSSLELGDSALYFCASSTELTDTQYFGPGTRLTVL.

As DNA, the CDR3 is TGTGCCAGCAGTGTTAAGGGGTCACTGTCTGGAAACACCATATATTTT. Encoded protein: CASSVKGSLSGNTIYF. The genes are TRBV6-1 and TRBJ1-3; the D gene is possibly TRBD1 (5 bases). Deletions cut 4 bases from V and 1 base from J, with 14 bases between. Per the germline V gene, CDR1 is MNHNS and CDR2 is SASEGT. The CDR3 sequence is 16 residues long.

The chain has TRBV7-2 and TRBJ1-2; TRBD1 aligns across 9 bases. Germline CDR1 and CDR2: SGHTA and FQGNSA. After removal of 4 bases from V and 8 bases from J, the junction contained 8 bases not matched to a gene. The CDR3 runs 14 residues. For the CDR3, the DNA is TGTGCCAGCAGCTCTCCCGGGACAGGGCTCGGCTACACCTTC. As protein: CASSSPGTGLGYTF.

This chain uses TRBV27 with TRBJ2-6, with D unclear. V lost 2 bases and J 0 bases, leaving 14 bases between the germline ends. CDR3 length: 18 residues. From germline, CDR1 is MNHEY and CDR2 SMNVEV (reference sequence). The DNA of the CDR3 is TGTGCCAGCAGTTTACAGTATTCCCTCTCCTCTGGGGCCAACGTCCTGACTTTC. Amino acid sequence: CASSLQYSLSSGANVLTF.

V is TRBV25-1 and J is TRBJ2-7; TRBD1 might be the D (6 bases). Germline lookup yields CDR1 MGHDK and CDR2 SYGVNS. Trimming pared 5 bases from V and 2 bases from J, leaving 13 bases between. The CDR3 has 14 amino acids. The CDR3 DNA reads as TGTGCCAGCAGTTTCAGGGGACCACCCTACGAGCAGTACTTC. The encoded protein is CASSFRGPPYEQYF.

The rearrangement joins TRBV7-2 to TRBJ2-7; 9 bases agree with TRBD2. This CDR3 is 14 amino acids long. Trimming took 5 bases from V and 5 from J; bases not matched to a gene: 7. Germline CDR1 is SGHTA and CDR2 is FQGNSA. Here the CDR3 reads CASSTQGLANEQYF. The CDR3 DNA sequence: TGTGCCAGCAGCACCCAGGGACTAGCTAACGAGCAGTACTTC.

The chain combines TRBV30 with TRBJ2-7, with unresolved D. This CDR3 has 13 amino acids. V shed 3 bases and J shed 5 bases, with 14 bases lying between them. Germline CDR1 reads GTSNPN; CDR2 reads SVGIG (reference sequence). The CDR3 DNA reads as TGTGCCTGGAGCTTCTGGAGTCTGGACGAGCAGTACTTC. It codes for CAWSFWSLDEQYF.

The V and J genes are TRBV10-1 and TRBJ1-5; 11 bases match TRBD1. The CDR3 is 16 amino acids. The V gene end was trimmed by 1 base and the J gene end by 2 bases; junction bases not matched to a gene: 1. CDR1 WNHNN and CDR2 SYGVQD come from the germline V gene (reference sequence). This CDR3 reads CASSEWTGGRNQPQHF. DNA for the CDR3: TGCGCCAGCAGTGAGTGGACAGGGGGCCGCAATCAGCCCCAGCATTTT.

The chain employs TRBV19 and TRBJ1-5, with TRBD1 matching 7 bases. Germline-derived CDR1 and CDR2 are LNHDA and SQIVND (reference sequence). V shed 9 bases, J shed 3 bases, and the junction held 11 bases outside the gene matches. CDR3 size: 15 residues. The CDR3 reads CASKSSTGTNQPQHF. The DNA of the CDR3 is TGTGCCAGCAAGTCCTCGACAGGGACCAATCAGCCCCAGCATTTT.

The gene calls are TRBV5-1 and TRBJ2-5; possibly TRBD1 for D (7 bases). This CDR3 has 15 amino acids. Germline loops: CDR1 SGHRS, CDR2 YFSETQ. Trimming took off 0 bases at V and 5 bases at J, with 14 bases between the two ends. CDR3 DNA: TGCGCCAGCAGCTTGGGACAGGGAGGAAGTGAGACCCAGTACTTC. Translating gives CASSLGQGGSETQYF.

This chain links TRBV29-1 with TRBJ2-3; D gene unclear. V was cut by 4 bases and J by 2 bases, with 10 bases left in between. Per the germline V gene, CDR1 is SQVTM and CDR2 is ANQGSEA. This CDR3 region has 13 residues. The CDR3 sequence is CSVGPRHTDTQYF. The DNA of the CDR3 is TGCAGCGTTGGTCCCAGGCACACAGATACGCAGTATTTT.

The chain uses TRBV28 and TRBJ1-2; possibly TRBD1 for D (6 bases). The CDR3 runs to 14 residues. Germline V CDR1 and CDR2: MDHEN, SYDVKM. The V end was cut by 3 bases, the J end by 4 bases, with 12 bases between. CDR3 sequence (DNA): TGTGCCAGCAGTTTGGATACAGGGATCTATGGCTACACCTTC. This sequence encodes CASSLDTGIYGYTF.

The CDR3 loop reads CATLKGVANEKLFF. In DNA form, the CDR3 reads TGTGCCACTCTTAAGGGGGTAGCTAATGAAAAACTGTTTTTT. The V gene is TRBV28, the J gene TRBJ1-4; D is possibly TRBD1 (6 bases). V lost 10 bases to trimming and J lost 3 bases, with 15 bases between them. Germline-derived CDR1 and CDR2 are MDHEN and SYDVKM. The CDR3 extends over 14 amino acids.

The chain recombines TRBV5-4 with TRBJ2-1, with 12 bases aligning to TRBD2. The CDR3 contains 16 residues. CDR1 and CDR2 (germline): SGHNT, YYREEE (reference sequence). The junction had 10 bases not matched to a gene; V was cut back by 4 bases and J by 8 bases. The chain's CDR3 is CASSIPGLAGGHEQFF. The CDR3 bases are TGTGCCAGCAGCATTCCCGGTCTAGCGGGGGGGCATGAGCAGTTCTTC.

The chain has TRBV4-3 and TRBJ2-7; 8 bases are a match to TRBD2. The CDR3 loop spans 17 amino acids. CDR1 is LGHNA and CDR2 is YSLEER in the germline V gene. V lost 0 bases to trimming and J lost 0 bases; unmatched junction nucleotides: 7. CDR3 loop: CASSQDTAGVTSYEQYF. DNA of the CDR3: TGCGCCAGCAGCCAAGATACAGCGGGAGTGACCTCCTACGAGCAGTACTTC.